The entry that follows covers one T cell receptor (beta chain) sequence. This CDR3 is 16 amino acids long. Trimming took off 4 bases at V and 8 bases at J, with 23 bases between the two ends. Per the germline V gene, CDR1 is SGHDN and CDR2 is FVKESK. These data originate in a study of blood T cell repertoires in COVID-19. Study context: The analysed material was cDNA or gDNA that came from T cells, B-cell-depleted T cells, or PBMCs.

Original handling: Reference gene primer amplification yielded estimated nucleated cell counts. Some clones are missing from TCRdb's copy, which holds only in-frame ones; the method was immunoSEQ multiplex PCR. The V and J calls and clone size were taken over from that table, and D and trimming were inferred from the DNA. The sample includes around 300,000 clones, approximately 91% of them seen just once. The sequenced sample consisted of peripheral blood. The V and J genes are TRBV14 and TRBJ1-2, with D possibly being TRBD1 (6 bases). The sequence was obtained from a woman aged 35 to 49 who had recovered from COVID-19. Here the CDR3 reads CASSLPGRGLGLGYTF. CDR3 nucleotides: TGTGCCAGCAGCCTCCCGGGCAGGGGCCTGGGTTTAGGCTACACCTTC.